These 9 T cell receptor beta chains were all obtained from the same sample, sequenced in a study of cytomegalovirus exposure and HLA in healthy donors. The PCR contained 60 Vbeta and 13 Jbeta primers. TCRdb keeps only in-frame clones here, not all; method: immunoSEQ multiplex PCR. The sample has 95,000 to 100,000 clones; approximately 77% are singletons. Sequenced input: PBMCs. These receptor sequences come from a female donor in good health and CMV-seronegative.

The gene calls are TRBV9 and TRBJ2-3; D ambiguous. Trimming stripped 4 bases from V and 2 bases from J, with 20 bases between. The CDR3 has 17 residues. From germline, CDR1 is SGDLS and CDR2 YYNGEE. CDR3 sequence (DNA): TGTGCCAGCAGCCTCAGTGACAAGAGCTACAACACAGATACGCAGTATTTT. This translates into CASSLSDKSYNTDTQYF.

The rearrangement links TRBV7-9 to TRBJ1-3; D not resolved. CDR1 SEHNR and CDR2 FQNEAQ come from the germline V gene (reference sequence). The CDR3 contains 16 residues. Trimming removed 5 bases at V and 0 bases at J, with 14 bases between. The CDR3 sequence is CASSRGWVGSGNTIYF. The CDR3 nucleotides are TGTGCCAGCAGCCGGGGTTGGGTCGGCTCTGGAAACACCATATATTTT.

This sequence joins TRBV7-2 and TRBJ1-2; 8 bases agree with TRBD1. CDR1 is SGHTA and CDR2 is FQGNSA in the germline V gene. Trimming took 4 bases from V and 4 from J; bases not matched to a gene: 14. This CDR3 has 17 residues. CDR3 DNA: TGTGCCAGCAGCTCTTGGGACAGGACAACAAAATCCTATGGCTACACCTTC. Its protein is CASSSWDRTTKSYGYTF. The variable domain in full, completed from reference TRBV7-2 and TRBJ1-2, reads GAGVSQSPSNKVTEKGKDVELRCDPISGHTALYWYRQSLGQGLEFLIYFQGNSAPDKSGLPSDRFSAERTGGSVSTLTIQRTQQEDSAVYLCASSSWDRTTKSYGYTFGSGTRLTVV.

A single count supports this clone. The V and J genes are TRBV6-1 and TRBJ1-6; TRBD1 agrees at 7 bases. Trimming removed 10 bases from V and 3 bases from J; junction bases left unmatched: 9. The CDR3 runs to 15 residues. CDR1 is MNHNS and CDR2 is SASEGT in the germline V gene. The CDR3 nucleotides are TGTGCCATCCGACAGGGAGAAGGCTATAATTCACCCCTCCACTTT. Translation gives CAIRQGEGYNSPLHF.

The chain joins TRBV6-5 to TRBJ2-7; 11 nucleotides line up with TRBD1. The V gene end was trimmed by 7 bases and the J gene end by 3 bases; junction bases not matched to a gene: 2. This CDR3 is 13 amino acids long. CDR1 and CDR2 from the germline V gene are MNHEY and SVGAGI. The CDR3 here is CASKGTGGYEQYF. The CDR3 nucleotides are TGTGCCAGCAAAGGGACAGGGGGCTACGAGCAGTACTTC.

In its sample, this clone was seen a few times. V is TRBV27 and J is TRBJ2-7; maybe TRBD1 (6 bases). The CDR3 contains 14 residues. Trimming shortened V by 6 bases and J by 4 bases, and 16 bases separated the two germline ends. Per germline, CDR1 MNHEY and CDR2 SMNVEV (reference sequence). This CDR3 is CASSNRGHLYEQYF. The CDR3 DNA reads as TGTGCCAGCAGCAACCGGGGACACTTATACGAGCAGTACTTC.

This clone was found a few times. The CDR3 DNA follows: TGTGCCAGCAGTTACGGAGACTCAGCTAATGAAAAACTGTTTTTT. This encodes CASSYGDSANEKLFF. This chain connects TRBV6-6 to TRBJ1-4; no clear D. V lost 2 bases and J 3 bases, leaving 10 bases between the germline ends. Germline V CDR1 and CDR2: MNHNY, SVGAGI (reference sequence). This CDR3 is 15 amino acids long.

This clone was seen once. The rearrangement joins TRBV7-2 to TRBJ2-7, with D perhaps matching TRBD2 (7 bases). This CDR3 has 16 amino acids. V lost 2 bases, J lost 4 bases, and 18 bases lay in between. Germline CDR1 and CDR2: SGHTA and FQGNSA. CDR3 loop: CASSLLLGLGGYEQYF. In nucleotides, the CDR3 is TGTGCCAGCAGCTTACTTCTAGGACTAGGGGGGTACGAGCAGTACTTC.

Note on this clone: Other DNA sequences in this specimen translate into the identical CDR3. The chain combines TRBV25-1 with TRBJ1-6; D possibly corresponds to TRBD1 (5 bases). V lost 3 bases to trimming and J lost 7 bases, with 13 bases between them. From germline, CDR1 is MGHDK and CDR2 SYGVNS. The CDR3 runs 15 residues. The CDR3 nucleotides are TGTGCCAGCAGTGATTTGCAAGGGGTGAATTCACCCCTCCACTTT. This gives the protein CASSDLQGVNSPLHF.